This entry concerns a single T cell receptor beta chain. As yet, its antigen is unknown. The V gene end was trimmed by 7 bases and the J gene end by 0 bases; junction bases not matched to a gene: 3. CDR1 and CDR2 from the germline V gene are SGHAT and FQDESV (reference sequence). This CDR3 spans 14 amino acids. This sample stems from a study of yellow fever vaccine responses in identical twins. TCRdb used MiXCR to reprocess the RT-PCR reads, holding one entry per CDR3 protein. The sample contains 950 to 1,500 distinct CDR3 sequences, 86% of which appear only once. Findings and limits, study-wide: Twins showed a vaccine T cell response that reportedly seemed partly convergent, partly personalized.

The sequence was collected from a woman in her late teens or twenties who received the yellow fever vaccine. Specimen: T cells from blood (PBMCs), unsorted or a sorted subset (not recorded which), collected before or after yellow fever vaccination (not recorded which). This chain uses TRBV11-1 with TRBJ2-4; TRBD2 aligns across 7 bases. CDR3 DNA: TGTGCCAGCACTAGCGGTGTAGCCAAAAACATTCAGTACTTC. As protein: CASTSGVAKNIQYF.